The T cell receptor beta chain described here comes from a study of cytomegalovirus exposure and HLA in healthy donors. The V end lost 0 bases, the J end lost 5 bases, and 10 bases lay between the germline ends. The CDR3 consists of 14 residues. CDR1 LNHDA and CDR2 SQIVND come from the germline V gene (reference sequence). Of note for this clone: Antigen unknown.

Primers for the PCR totalled 60 Vbeta and 13 Jbeta. Using immunoSEQ multiplex PCR, the repertoire was profiled, and TCRdb retains in-frame clones only, with some absent. The sample includes roughly 200,000 clones, around 80% seen only once; the top ten take 3.5% to 5%. Study outcomes and limitations: TRBV6-2, TRBV6-3 and some other V segments were excluded as indistinguishable. Analyses of presence/absence relied on an assumption of roughly uniform sequencing depth across donors. Researchers reportedly found TCR beta sequences accurately predicted most subjects' HLA-A and HLA-B alleles. Cytomegalovirus-associated TCR beta chains were listed, numbering 150 to 200.

The TCR was taken from a woman in her thirties in good health and CMV-seropositive. Sequenced: PBMCs. V usage is TRBV19 and J usage is TRBJ2-5; D may be TRBD2 (6 bases). As DNA, the CDR3 is TGTGCCAGTAGTATAGAATCCGCGGGGGAGACCCAGTACTTC. Translating gives CASSIESAGETQYF.